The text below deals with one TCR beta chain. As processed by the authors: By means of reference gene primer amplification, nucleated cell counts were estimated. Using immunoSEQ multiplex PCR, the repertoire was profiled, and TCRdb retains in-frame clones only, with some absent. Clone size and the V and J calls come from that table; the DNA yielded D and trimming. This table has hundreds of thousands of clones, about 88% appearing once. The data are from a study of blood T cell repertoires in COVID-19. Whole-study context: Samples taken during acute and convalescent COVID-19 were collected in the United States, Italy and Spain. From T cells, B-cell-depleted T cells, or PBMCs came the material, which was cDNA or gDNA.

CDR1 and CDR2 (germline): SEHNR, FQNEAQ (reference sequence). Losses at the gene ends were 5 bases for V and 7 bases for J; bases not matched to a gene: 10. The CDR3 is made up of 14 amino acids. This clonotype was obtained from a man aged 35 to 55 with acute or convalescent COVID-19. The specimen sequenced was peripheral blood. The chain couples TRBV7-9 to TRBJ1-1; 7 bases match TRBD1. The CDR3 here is CASSRPTGQDEAFF. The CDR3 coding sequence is TGTGCCAGCAGCAGACCGACAGGGCAGGATGAAGCTTTCTTT.